This T cell receptor beta chain was found in a study of T cell repertoires in cytomegalovirus infection. The wider study: Both recently identified HLA-C-restricted and well-studied HLA-B-restricted CMV epitopes were used in the study. It was the public TCR beta signatures that indicated both CMV infection and matching HLA type.

MiXCR was run by TCRdb on the reads, yielding one entry per CDR3 protein. This table has hundreds of thousands of distinct CDR3 sequences, 25% to 35% appearing once. V shed 5 bases, J shed 6 bases, and the junction held 7 bases outside the gene matches. Per the germline V gene, CDR1 is MNHEY and CDR2 is SVGEGT. The CDR3 totals 15 residues. Concerning this clonotype: What it recognizes is unknown.

Study-level results: The response measured ex vivo was dominated by TCR beta clonotypes (HLA-C-restricted and CMV-specific). Summed frequency of shared TCR beta families picked out CMV carriers who also had the relevant HLA.

The TCR sequence derives from a human donor in good health (CMV status not recorded). Some clones in this sample may be carry-over from other donors' samples. The chain combines TRBV6-2 or TRBV6-3 with TRBJ2-5, with 12 nucleotides matching TRBD2. Sequences were derived from cultured PBMCs, sampled from culture after CMV antigen stimulation. CDR3 coding DNA: TGTGCCAGCAGTCGTTCTAGCGGGGGGGCTAAGACCCAGTACTTC. It yields the protein CASSRSSGGAKTQYF.